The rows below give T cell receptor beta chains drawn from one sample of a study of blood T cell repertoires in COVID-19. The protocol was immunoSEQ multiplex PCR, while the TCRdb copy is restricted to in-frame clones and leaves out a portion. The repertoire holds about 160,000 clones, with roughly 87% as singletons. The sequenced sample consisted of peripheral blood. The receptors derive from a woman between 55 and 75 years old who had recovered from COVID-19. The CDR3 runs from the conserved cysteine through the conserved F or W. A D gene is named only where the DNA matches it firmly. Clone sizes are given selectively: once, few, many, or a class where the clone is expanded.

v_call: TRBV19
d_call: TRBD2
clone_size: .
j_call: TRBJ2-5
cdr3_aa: CASSIYWTSGGVRETQYF
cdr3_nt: TGTGCCAGTAGTATTTACTGGACTAGCGGGGGGGTACGAGAGACCCAGTACTTC

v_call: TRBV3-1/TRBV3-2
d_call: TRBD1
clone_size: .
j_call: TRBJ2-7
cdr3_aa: CASSQNPGQFSYEQYF
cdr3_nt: TGTGCCAGCAGTCAAAATCCGGGACAGTTCTCCTACGAGCAGTACTTC

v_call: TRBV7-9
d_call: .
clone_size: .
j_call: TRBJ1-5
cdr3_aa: CASSFGNQPQHF
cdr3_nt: TGTGCCAGCAGCTTCGGTAATCAGCCCCAGCATTTT

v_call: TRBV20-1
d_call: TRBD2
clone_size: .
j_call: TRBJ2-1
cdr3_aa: CSASPIAGAPYNEQFF
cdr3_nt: TGCAGTGCTAGTCCCATAGCGGGGGCCCCCTACAATGAGCAGTTCTTC

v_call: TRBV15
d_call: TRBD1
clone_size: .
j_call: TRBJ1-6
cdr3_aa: CATSRDSQGASPLHF
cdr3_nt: TGTGCCACCAGCAGAGATTCGCAGGGGGCGTCACCCCTCCACTTT

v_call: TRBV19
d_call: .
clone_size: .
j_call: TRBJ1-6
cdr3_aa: CASTRGLDNSPLHF
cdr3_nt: TGTGCCAGTACTCGAGGGCTTGATAATTCACCCCTCCACTTT

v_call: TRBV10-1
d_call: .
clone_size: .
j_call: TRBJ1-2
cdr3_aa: CASSGAGGNYGYTF
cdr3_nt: TGCGCCAGCAGTGGGGCGGGGGGGAACTATGGCTACACCTTC

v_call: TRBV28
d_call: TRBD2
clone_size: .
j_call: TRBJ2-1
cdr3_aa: CASSPGLASNEQFF
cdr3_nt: TGTGCCAGCAGCCCGGGACTAGCGAGCAATGAGCAGTTCTTC

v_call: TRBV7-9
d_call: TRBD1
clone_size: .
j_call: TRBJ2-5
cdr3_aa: CASSPPGTGPAKTQYF
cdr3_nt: TGTGCCAGCAGCCCTCCCGGGACAGGGCCAGCCAAGACCCAGTACTTC

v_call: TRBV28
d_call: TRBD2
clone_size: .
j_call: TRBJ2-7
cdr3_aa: CASSHGLEYEQYF
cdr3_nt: TGTGCCAGCAGTCACGGACTAGAATACGAGCAGTACTTC

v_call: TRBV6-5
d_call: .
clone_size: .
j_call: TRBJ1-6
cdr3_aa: CARSQNLNSPLHF
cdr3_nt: TGTGCAAGATCACAAAACCTTAATTCACCCCTCCACTTT

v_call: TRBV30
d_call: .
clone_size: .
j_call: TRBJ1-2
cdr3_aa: CAWRAGGGPNYGYTF
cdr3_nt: TGTGCCTGGAGGGCCGGGGGAGGTCCAAACTATGGCTACACCTTC

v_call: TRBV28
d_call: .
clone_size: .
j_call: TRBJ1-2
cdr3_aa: CASSLSGLSHLDYTF
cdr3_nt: TGTGCCAGCAGTTTAAGCGGATTGTCCCACCTGGACTACACCTTC

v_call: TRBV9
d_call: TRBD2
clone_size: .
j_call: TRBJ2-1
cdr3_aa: CASSRAGGRNEQFF
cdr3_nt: TGTGCCAGCAGCCGAGCGGGGGGGCGCAATGAGCAGTTCTTC

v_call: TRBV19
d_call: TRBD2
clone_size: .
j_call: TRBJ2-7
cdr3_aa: CASSERVRGAYEQYF
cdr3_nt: TGTGCCAGTAGTGAGAGGGTCCGGGGGGCCTACGAGCAGTACTTC

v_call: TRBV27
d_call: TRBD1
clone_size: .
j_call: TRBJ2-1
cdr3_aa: CASRLTGGSYNEQFF
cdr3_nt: TGTGCCAGCAGGCTAACAGGGGGATCCTACAATGAGCAGTTCTTC

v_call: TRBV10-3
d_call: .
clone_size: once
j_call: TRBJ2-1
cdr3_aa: CAIRSRDTDNEQFF
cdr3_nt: TGTGCCATCAGAAGCCGGGACACCGACAATGAGCAGTTCTTC

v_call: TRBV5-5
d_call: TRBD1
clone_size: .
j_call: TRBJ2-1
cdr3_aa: CASSLAWTGTPYNEQFF
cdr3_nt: TGTGCCAGCAGCTTGGCCTGGACAGGAACACCCTACAATGAGCAGTTCTTC

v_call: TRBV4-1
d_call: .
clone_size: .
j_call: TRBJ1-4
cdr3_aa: CASSLRSGEKLFF
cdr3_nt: TGCGCCAGCAGCCTCAGATCGGGTGAAAAACTGTTTTTT

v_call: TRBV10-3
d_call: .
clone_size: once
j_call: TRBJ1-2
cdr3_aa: CAISERGVAVYGYTF
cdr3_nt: TGTGCCATCAGTGAACGGGGGGTCGCAGTCTATGGCTACACCTTC

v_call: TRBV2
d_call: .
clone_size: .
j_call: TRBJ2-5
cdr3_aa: CATNGVTRGETQYF
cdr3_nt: TGTGCCACAAACGGCGTTACACGGGGGGAGACCCAGTACTTC

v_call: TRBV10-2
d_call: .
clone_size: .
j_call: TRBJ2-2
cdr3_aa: CATRGQTNTGELFF
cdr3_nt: TGCGCCACGCGGGGACAGACGAACACCGGGGAGCTGTTTTTT

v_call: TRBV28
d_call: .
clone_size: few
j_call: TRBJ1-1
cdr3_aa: CASSTAGGGPEAFF
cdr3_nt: TGTGCCAGCAGTACCGCGGGGGGCGGCCCTGAAGCTTTCTTT

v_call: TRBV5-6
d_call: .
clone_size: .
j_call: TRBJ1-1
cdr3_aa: CASSWGQGNTEAFF
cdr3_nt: TGTGCCAGCAGCTGGGGGCAGGGAAACACTGAAGCTTTCTTT

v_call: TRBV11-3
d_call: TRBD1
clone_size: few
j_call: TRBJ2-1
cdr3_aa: CASSRQGSYNEQFF
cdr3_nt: TGTGCCAGCAGCCGACAGGGATCTTACAATGAGCAGTTCTTC

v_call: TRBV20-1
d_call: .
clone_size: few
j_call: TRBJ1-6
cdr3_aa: CSAPDIPTLHF
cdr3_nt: TGCAGTGCCCCGGACATCCCAACCCTCCACTTT

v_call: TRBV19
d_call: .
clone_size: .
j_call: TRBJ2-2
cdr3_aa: CASSIQENTGELFF
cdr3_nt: TGTGCCAGTAGTATACAGGAGAACACCGGGGAGCTGTTTTTT

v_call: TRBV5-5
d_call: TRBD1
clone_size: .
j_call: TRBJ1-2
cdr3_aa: CASSSLTGVRVMSGYTF
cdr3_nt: TGTGCCAGCAGCTCGCTCACAGGGGTAAGGGTAATGAGTGGCTACACCTTC

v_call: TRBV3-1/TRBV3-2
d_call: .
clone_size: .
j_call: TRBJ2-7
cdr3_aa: CASSQLGSYEQYF
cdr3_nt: TGTGCCAGCAGCCAACTGGGGAGCTACGAGCAGTACTTC

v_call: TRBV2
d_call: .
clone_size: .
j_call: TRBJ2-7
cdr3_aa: CASSDGGQSYEQYF
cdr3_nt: TGTGCCAGCAGTGACGGAGGACAGTCCTACGAGCAGTACTTC

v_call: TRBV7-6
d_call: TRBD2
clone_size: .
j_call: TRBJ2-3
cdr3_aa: CASSLGLAGTDTQYF
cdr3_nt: TGTGCCAGCAGCTTGGGCCTAGCGGGCACAGATACGCAGTATTTT

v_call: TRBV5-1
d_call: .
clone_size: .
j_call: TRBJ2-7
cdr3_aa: CASTRDSAEQYF
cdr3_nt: TGCGCCAGCACGCGGGACAGCGCCGAGCAGTACTTC

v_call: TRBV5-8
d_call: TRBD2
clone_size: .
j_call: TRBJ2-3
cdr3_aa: CASSSSLSGATDTQYF
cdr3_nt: TGTGCCAGCAGCTCGTCTCTTAGCGGGGCCACAGATACGCAGTATTTT

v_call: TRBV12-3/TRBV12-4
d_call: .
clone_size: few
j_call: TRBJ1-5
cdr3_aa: CASSFGDQPQHF
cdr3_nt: TGTGCCAGCAGTTTCGGAGATCAGCCCCAGCATTTT

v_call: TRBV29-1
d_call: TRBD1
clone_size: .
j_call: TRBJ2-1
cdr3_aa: CSVDRGNEQFF
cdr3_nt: TGCAGCGTGGACAGGGGCAATGAGCAGTTCTTC

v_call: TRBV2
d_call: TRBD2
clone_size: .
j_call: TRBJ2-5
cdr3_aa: CASMRGGQETQYF
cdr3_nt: TGTGCCAGCATGCGCGGGGGGCAAGAGACCCAGTACTTC

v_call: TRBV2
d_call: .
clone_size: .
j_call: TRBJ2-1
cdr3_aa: CASHFGVAGYEQFF
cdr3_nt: TGTGCCAGCCATTTCGGGGTTGCGGGGTATGAGCAGTTCTTC

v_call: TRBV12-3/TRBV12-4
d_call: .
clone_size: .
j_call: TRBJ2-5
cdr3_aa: CASSLALGAQYF
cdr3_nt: TGTGCCAGCAGTTTAGCGTTAGGGGCCCAGTACTTC